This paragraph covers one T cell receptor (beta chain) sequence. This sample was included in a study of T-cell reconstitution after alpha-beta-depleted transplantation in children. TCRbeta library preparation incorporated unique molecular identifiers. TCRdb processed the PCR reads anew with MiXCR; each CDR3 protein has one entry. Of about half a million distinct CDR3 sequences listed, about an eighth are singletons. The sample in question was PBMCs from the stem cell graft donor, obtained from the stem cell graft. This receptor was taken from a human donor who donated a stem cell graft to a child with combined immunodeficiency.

CDR3 amino acids: CSARDVQAPMYEQYF. The DNA of the CDR3 is TGCAGTGCTAGAGATGTACAGGCTCCCATGTACGAGCAGTACTTC. The chain employs TRBV20-1 and TRBJ2-7; weak D call: TRBD1 (5 bases). The CDR3 loop spans 15 amino acids. The V end lost 0 bases, the J end lost 4 bases, and 16 bases lay between the germline ends. Germline CDR1 reads DFQATT; CDR2 reads SNEGSKA (reference sequence).